Each of the 4 T cell receptor beta chains below was sequenced from the same sample in a study of blood T cells in healthy people across ages. PCR was performed a second time for about 7 to 11 cycles using a sample-barcoded 5' primer and a J-beta primer mix. Each CDR3 protein is one row after TCRdb ran MiXCR on the 5' RACE reads. The data show roughly 800,000 distinct CDR3 sequences, roughly 60% seen once. Material: blood. The receptors were gathered from a man under 40 in good health.

In this sample, this clonotype turned up a few times. V gene TRBV12-3 or TRBV12-4 combines with J gene TRBJ2-5; D not certain. Between the trimmed V and J ends, which lost 0 bases and 5 bases, there was a span of 10 bases. There are 14 residues in the CDR3. CDR3 region: CASSLAGLRETQYF. The CDR3 bases are TGTGCCAGCAGTTTAGCAGGGTTACGGGAGACCCAGTACTTC.

V and J are TRBV11-2 and TRBJ2-4, with D tentatively TRBD2 (5 bases). The J call may be mistaken, given a closer DNA end match to TRBJ2-7. Germline assignment: CDR1 SGHAT and CDR2 FQNNGV. The CDR3 spans 13 residues. The CDR3 DNA reads TGTGCCAGCAGCCCCGCCCGGGACTACGAGCAGTACTTC. Protein sequence: CASSPARDYEQYF.

V is TRBV12-3 or TRBV12-4 and J is TRBJ1-1; D remains ambiguous. Deletions cut 1 base from V and 6 bases from J, with 6 bases between. The CDR3 runs to 12 residues. The CDR3 DNA follows: TGTGCCAGCAGTTTAGTACGGGCTGAAGCTTTCTTT. This codes for CASSLVRAEAFF.

About this clonotype itself: This may stem from a read error, because a much larger clone lies one nucleotide away. The rearrangement links TRBV3-1 to TRBJ2-7; D is unresolved. Per germline, CDR1 LGHDT and CDR2 YNNKEL (reference sequence). This CDR3 spans 15 amino acids. V dropped 0 bases and J dropped 3 bases, with 12 bases sitting between them. The CDR3 here is CASSQELSSVYEQYF. CDR3 DNA sequence: TGTGCCAGCAGCCAAGAGTTGTCTTCAGTCTACGAGCAGTACTTC.